The T cell receptor (beta chain) under discussion was sequenced for a study of vaccination and CD4 T cells after COVID-19. Study in general: Investigators sampled a few convalescent patients at day 14 and days 161 to 241 post-vaccination.

Trimming shortened V by 0 bases and J by 1 base, and 6 bases separated the two germline ends. The CDR3 contains 14 residues. Germline V gene lookup returns CDR1 MNHEY and CDR2 SVGAGI. Broader study findings: Median numbers of SARS-CoV-2-reactive clonotypes increased from about 20 to 38 (not a significant change).

The Oncomine TCR Beta short-read assay sequenced DNA from cultured CD4+ T cells. Genomic DNA was isolated from cultured CD4+ T cells. Each CDR3 protein gets one entry after TCRdb re-called the PCR reads with MiXCR. The sample includes about 26,000 distinct CDR3 sequences, about 35% of them seen just once. Time point given: late sampling 161 to 241 days after vaccination in three convalescent patients. Treatment defined: approximately 9-day PBMC culture with coronavirus spike peptide pools or control peptides (ViraFEST assay). TCRs were sequenced by ViraFEST after antigen-specific T cells had been expanded with peptide pools. In the case of this clonotype: Its antigen is undetermined.

The sequencing used CD4+ T cells from blood, cultured in vitro, collected about 7 months after SARS-CoV-2 vaccination. The V and J genes are TRBV6-5 and TRBJ2-5; D is unresolved. This TCR was recovered from a human donor who had recovered from COVID-19. The CDR3 DNA follows: TGTGCCAGCAGTTACTCAAACAGCCAAGAGACCCAGTACTTC. Amino acids: CASSYSNSQETQYF.